This T cell receptor beta chain was identified in a study of Ad26.COV2.S vaccination and SARS-CoV-2 variants. Across the study: Intramuscular Ad26.COV2.S doses were given once or twice, 56 days apart.

Study conclusions and caveats: Spike-specific TCR breadth was greater in vaccine than placebo recipients. Breadth measured for non-spike TCRs was similar across vaccine and placebo recipients.

As to treatment: over 15 received Ad26.COV2.S at low or high dose, single or two shots; a few received placebo; per-sample allocation not given. Following the first vaccine or placebo injection, samples were taken on day 63. Spike of the Wuhan-strain SARS-CoV-2 was expressed by an Ad26 vector, which formed the vaccine. Germline V gives CDR1 KGHSH, CDR2 LQKENI. The CDR3 has 19 amino acids. V lost 3 bases and J lost 2, with 24 bases in between. Sequenced by immunoSEQ multiplex PCR; TCRdb stores in-frame clones only, minus some. This repertoire shows about 350,000 clones, less than 90% found once; its top ten account for around 6.4%. A word on this clone: The antigen is undetermined.

The sequences come from peripheral blood, collected in a trial of Ad26.COV2.S vaccine versus placebo. This chain connects TRBV18 to TRBJ2-3, with D maybe TRBD2 (6 bases). This clonotype originated in a person aged 18 to 59 who received the Ad26.COV2.S COVID-19 vaccine or a placebo. This chain's CDR3 is CASSPLGGGTASSTDTQYF. The CDR3, as DNA: TGTGCCAGCTCACCCCTGGGAGGTGGAACAGCCTCTTCCACAGATACGCAGTATTTT.